The clone carrying this TCR beta chain was seen ten or more times. The sample originates from a study of low-dose radiotherapy and immunotherapy resistance in tumors. Turning to the study itself: Oral administration of aspirin 300 mg daily occurred for four cycles, commencing at cycle 1 day 1.

First-strand cDNA used TRAV- and TRBV-specific primers, covering alpha and beta chains. TCRs were amplified for around 20 PCR cycles with a constant-region primer and V-primer adapter. TCRdb ran MiXCR on the reads and lists one entry per CDR3 protein. The sample shows approximately 90,000 distinct CDR3 sequences, roughly 9% of them seen only once. Described time point: before trial treatment. V lost 6 bases, J lost 2 bases, and 18 bases lay in between. This CDR3 is built from 16 residues. Germline CDR1 is SNHLY and CDR2 is FYNNEI. The starting material was PBMCs, obtained before treatment. The gene calls are TRBV2 and TRBJ2-3; either TRBD1 or TRBD2 may supply D (5 bases each). The sequence came from a male donor with prostate cancer. The CDR3 reads CASRRRTSGTTDTQYF. The CDR3 nucleotides read TGTGCCAGCAGACGTAGGACATCCGGGACCACAGATACGCAGTATTTT.